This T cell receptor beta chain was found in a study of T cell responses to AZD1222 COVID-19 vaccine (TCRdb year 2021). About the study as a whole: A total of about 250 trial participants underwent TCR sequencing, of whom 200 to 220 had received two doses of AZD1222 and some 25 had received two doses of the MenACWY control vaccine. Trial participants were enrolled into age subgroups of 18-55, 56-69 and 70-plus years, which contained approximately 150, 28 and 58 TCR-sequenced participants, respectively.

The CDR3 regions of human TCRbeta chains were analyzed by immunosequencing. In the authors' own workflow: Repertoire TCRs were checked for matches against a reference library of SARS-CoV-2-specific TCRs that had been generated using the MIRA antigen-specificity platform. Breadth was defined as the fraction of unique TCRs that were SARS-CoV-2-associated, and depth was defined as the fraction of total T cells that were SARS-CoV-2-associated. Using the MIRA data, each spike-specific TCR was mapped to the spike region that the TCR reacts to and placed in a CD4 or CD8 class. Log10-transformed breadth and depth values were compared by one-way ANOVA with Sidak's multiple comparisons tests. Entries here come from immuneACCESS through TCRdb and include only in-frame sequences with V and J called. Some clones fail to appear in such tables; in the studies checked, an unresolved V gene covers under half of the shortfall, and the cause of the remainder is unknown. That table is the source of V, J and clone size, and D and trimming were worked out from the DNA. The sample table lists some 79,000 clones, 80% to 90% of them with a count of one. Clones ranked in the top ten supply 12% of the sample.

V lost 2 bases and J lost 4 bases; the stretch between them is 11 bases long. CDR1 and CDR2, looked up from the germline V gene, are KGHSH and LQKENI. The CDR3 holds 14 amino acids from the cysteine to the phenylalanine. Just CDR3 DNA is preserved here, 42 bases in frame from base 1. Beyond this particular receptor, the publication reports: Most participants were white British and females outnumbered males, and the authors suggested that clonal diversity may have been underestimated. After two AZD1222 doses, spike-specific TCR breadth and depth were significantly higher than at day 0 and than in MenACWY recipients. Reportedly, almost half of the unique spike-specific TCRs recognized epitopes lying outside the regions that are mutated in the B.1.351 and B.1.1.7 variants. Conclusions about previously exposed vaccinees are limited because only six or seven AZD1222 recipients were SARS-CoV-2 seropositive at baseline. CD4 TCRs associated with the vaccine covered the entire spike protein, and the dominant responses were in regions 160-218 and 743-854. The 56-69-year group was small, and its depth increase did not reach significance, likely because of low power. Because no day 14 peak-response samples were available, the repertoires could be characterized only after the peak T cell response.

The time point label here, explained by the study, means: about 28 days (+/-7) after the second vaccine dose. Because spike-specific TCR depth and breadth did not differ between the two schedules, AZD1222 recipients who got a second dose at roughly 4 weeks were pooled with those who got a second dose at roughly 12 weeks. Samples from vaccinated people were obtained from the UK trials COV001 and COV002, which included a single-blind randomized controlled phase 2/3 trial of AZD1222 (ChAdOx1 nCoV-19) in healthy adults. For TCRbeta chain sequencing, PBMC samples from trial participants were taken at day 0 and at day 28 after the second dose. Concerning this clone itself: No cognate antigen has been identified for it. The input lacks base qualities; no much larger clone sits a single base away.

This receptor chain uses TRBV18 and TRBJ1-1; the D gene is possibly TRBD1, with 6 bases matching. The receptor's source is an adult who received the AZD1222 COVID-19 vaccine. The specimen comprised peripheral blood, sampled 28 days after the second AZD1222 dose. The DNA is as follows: TGTGCCAGCTCACCAGGGGGGCCGACCACTGAAGCTTTCTTT. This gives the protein CASSPGGPTTEAFF.